Listed here are 4 T cell receptor beta chains from one sample, sequenced in a study of cytomegalovirus exposure and HLA in healthy donors. The PCR contained 60 Vbeta and 13 Jbeta primers. Here immunoSEQ multiplex PCR was the method, and the copy in TCRdb shows in-frame clones only, minus some. The sample shows about 160,000 clones, roughly 85% of them seen only once. The sample was PBMCs. The origin of the receptors is a woman in her forties or fifties in good health and CMV-seropositive.

This clone was observed a handful of times. This rearrangement joins TRBV2 to TRBJ2-5; 8 bases fit TRBD1. After removal of 6 bases from V and 5 bases from J, the junction contained 5 bases not matched to a gene. The CDR3 sequence is 13 residues long. CDR1 and CDR2 from the germline V gene are SNHLY and FYNNEI. This CDR3 reads CASSWTGKETQYF. CDR3 DNA: TGTGCCAGCAGCTGGACAGGGAAGGAGACCCAGTACTTC.

The genes are TRBV18 and TRBJ2-5; D may be TRBD2 (6 bases). V lost 5 bases to trimming and J lost 4 bases, with 11 bases between them. Germline CDR1 KGHSH, CDR2 LQKENI. The CDR3 runs 13 residues. CDR3 in DNA: TGTGCCAGCTCAGGAGGGAGAGGAGAGACCCAGTACTTC. It specifies CASSGGRGETQYF.

This clone was counted between two and nine times. The chain recombines TRBV5-5 with TRBJ1-1; D gene unclear. Trimming pared 4 bases from V and 3 bases from J, leaving 16 bases between. CDR1 is SGHKS and CDR2 is YYEKEE in the germline V gene (reference sequence). CDR3 length equals 15 residues. The chain's CDR3 is CASSRRGGMDTEAFF. For the CDR3, the DNA is TGTGCCAGCAGCCGTCGGGGAGGAATGGACACTGAAGCTTTCTTT.

The chain uses TRBV9 and TRBJ2-1; D is unclear. Trimming shortened V by 0 bases and J by 7 bases, and 11 bases separated the two germline ends. CDR3 length equals 14 residues. The germline gives CDR1 SGDLS, CDR2 YYNGEE. The CDR3 sequence: CASSVGLNLNEQFF. Here the CDR3 DNA reads TGTGCCAGCAGCGTAGGCCTAAACCTGAATGAGCAGTTCTTC.